The 5 T cell receptor beta chains listed next were all sequenced from one sample in a study of blood T cell repertoires in COVID-19. TCRdb's copy holds only in-frame clones and misses some; the assay was immunoSEQ multiplex PCR. The sample comprises a few hundred thousand clones, around 87% of which are singletons, and approximately 8.1% rests with the top ten. The sample comprised peripheral blood. Receptors were obtained from a woman aged 50 to 60 who had recovered from COVID-19.

The chain uses TRBV6-2 or TRBV6-3 and TRBJ1-2; D uncertain. Germline CDR1 reads MNHEY; CDR2 reads SVGEGT. This CDR3 is 12 amino acids long. Trimming cost V 6 bases and J 8 bases, with 13 bases left between them. The CDR3 region has the DNA TGTGCCAGCAGCCAGTCAGGAGGCGGCTACACCTTC. Amino acids: CASSQSGGGYTF.

The chain joins TRBV28 to TRBJ1-5; D perhaps matches TRBD1 (6 bases). The germline V gene encodes CDR1 MDHEN and CDR2 SYDVKM. Trimming shortened V by 5 bases and J by 5 bases, and 19 bases separated the two germline ends. The CDR3 contains 16 residues. The CDR3 protein is CASSARGFRAYQPQHF. The CDR3 nucleotides read TGTGCCAGCAGTGCCAGGGGATTTAGGGCGTATCAGCCCCAGCATTTT.

This sequence joins TRBV28 and TRBJ1-2; D is ambiguous. Germline values: CDR1 MDHEN, CDR2 SYDVKM. V was trimmed by 2 bases and J by 5 bases, leaving 15 bases between them. This CDR3 is 15 amino acids long. CDR3 residues: CASSLNDGASYGYTF. In nucleotides, the CDR3 is TGTGCCAGCAGTTTAAATGACGGAGCTTCATATGGCTACACCTTC.

The rearrangement links TRBV7-2 to TRBJ2-7; a possible D gene is TRBD2 (7 bases). This CDR3 is built from 14 residues. Trimming left V 4 bases short and J 6 bases short, with 16 bases between. CDR1 is SGHTA, CDR2 FQGNSA, per germline. CDR3 sequence (DNA): TGTGCCAGCAGCTCCCCTCCCGGGGGGCTCGAGCAGTACTTC. Its protein product is CASSSPPGGLEQYF.

This clone has ten or more counts. The CDR3 spells CASSFRGGWNEQYF. CDR3 DNA sequence: TGTGCCAGCAGCTTCAGAGGGGGCTGGAACGAGCAGTACTTC. V is TRBV5-4 and J is TRBJ2-7, with TRBD1 matching 7 bases. The length of the CDR3 is 14 residues. V was clipped by 2 bases and J by 5 bases; unmatched bases: 7. Germline CDR1 SGHNT, CDR2 YYREEE (reference sequence). Variable domain in full (rest from reference TRBV5-4 and TRBJ2-7): ETGVTQSPTHLIKTRGQQVTLRCSSQSGHNTVSWYQQALGQGPQFIFQYYREEENGRGNFPPRFSGLQFPNYSSELNVNALELDDSALYLCASSFRGGWNEQYFGPGTRLTVT.